The 19 T cell receptor beta chains reported below all come from one sample, sequenced in a study of blood T cells in healthy people across ages. A second PCR of 7 to 11 cycles used a sample-barcoded 5' primer and a J-beta primer mix. Each CDR3 protein gets one entry after TCRdb re-called the 5' RACE reads with MiXCR. The repertoire holds 700,000 to 900,000 distinct CDR3 sequences, with about 53% as singletons. The specimen was blood. The receptors originated from an elderly man in good health.

This chain connects TRBV28 to TRBJ2-7, with D possibly TRBD2 on 6 matching bases. V lost 3 bases, J lost 2 bases, and 11 bases lay in between. This CDR3 contains 14 residues. CDR1 and CDR2 (germline): MDHEN, SYDVKM. CDR3: CASSFPGGAYEQYF. As DNA, the CDR3 is TGTGCCAGCAGTTTCCCCGGGGGAGCCTACGAGCAGTACTTC. The full variable domain, rest sourced from reference TRBV28 and TRBJ2-7, is DVKVTQSSRYLVKRTGEKVFLECVQDMDHENMFWYRQDPGLGLRLIYFSYDVKMKEKGDIPEGYSVSREKKERFSLILESASTNQTSMYLCASSFPGGAYEQYFGPGTRLTVT.

The V call is TRBV5-1, the J call TRBJ2-1; TRBD1 is a possible D gene (5 bases). This CDR3 has 15 amino acids. Looked up from germline, CDR1 is SGHRS and CDR2 is YFSETQ. Trimming removed 4 bases from V and 2 bases from J, with 13 bases in between. The CDR3: CASSRGAVTYNEQFF. CDR3 sequence (DNA): TGCGCCAGCAGCCGTGGGGCGGTCACCTACAATGAGCAGTTCTTC.

This clonotype was observed a few times. V usage is TRBV10-3 and J usage is TRBJ2-6, with 7 bases lining up with TRBD1. Unmatched junction bases numbered 14, after V lost 4 bases and J lost 2 bases. This CDR3 contains 19 residues. The V gene's germline CDR1 is ENHRY and CDR2 SYGVKD. The CDR3 spells CAISGDGDRRPTGANVLTF. The CDR3 DNA sequence: TGTGCCATCAGTGGGGATGGGGACAGACGTCCAACTGGGGCCAACGTCCTGACTTTC.

The chain employs TRBV10-3 and TRBJ1-2, with no clear D. This CDR3 spans 13 amino acids. Germline V gene data show CDR1 as ENHRY and CDR2 as SYGVKD. V was clipped by 0 bases and J by 7 bases, with 9 bases between them. The CDR3 DNA is TGTGCCATCAGTGAGTCGGAAAGCGGTGGCTACACCTTC. Its protein product is CAISESESGGYTF.

The J gene is TRBJ2-4, the V gene TRBV2, with 9 positions matching TRBD1. The J call could be wrong; TRBJ2-7 is a better fit for the DNA end. The CDR3 covers 14 residues. The germline CDR1 and CDR2 sequences are SNHLY and FYNNEI. CDR3 residues: CASKAGGQGGEQYF. For the CDR3, the DNA is TGTGCCAGCAAGGCCGGGGGACAGGGAGGCGAGCAGTACTTC.

This clonotype was found once. V gene TRBV6-6 combines with J gene TRBJ1-1, with D possibly TRBD1 on 5 matching bases. V lost 10 bases and J 3 bases, leaving 9 bases between the germline ends. Germline V CDR1 and CDR2: MNHNY, SVGAGI (reference sequence). This CDR3 contains 11 residues. The CDR3 bases are TGTGCCACCACACAGGACACTGAAGCTTTCTTT. This sequence encodes CATTQDTEAFF.

This sequence joins TRBV7-3 and TRBJ2-1; 9 positions match TRBD1. Germline CDR1 SGHTA, CDR2 FQGTGA. The CDR3 is made up of 16 amino acids. The V and J ends lost 5 bases and 4 bases, in that order; junction bases with no gene match: 9. The chain's CDR3 is CASSPQGALGYNEQFF. Written as DNA, the CDR3 is TGTGCCAGCAGCCCACAGGGGGCTTTGGGGTACAATGAGCAGTTCTTC. Complete variable domain (other parts from reference TRBV7-3 and TRBJ2-1): GAGVSQTPSNKVTEKGKYVELRCDPISGHTALYWYRQSLGQGPEFLIYFQGTGAADDSGLPNDRFFAVRPEGSVSTLKIQRTERGDSAVYLCASSPQGALGYNEQFFGPGTRLTVL.

This chain links TRBV4-1 with TRBJ2-1; maybe TRBD2 (6 bases). Germline V gene lookup returns CDR1 MGHRA and CDR2 YSYEKL. V was shortened by 0 bases and J by 3 bases, with 21 bases between the two germline ends. This CDR3 has 19 amino acids. CDR3 DNA: TGCGCCAGCAGCCAAGAAGGAGGGGATACCGCTGCAAACTACAATGAGCAGTTCTTC. As protein: CASSQEGGDTAANYNEQFF.

The rearrangement uses TRBV5-1 and TRBJ1-4, with TRBD1 matching 8 bases. The CDR3 totals 15 residues. Germline loops: CDR1 SGHRS, CDR2 YFSETQ. The junction had 3 bases not matched to a gene; V was cut back by 4 bases and J by 1 base. Written as DNA, the CDR3 is TGCGCCAGCAGCCGCGGACAGGGAACTAATGAAAAACTGTTTTTT. Translated, it gives CASSRGQGTNEKLFF.

The genes are TRBV5-1 and TRBJ2-4; 7 nucleotides line up with TRBD2. The CDR3 covers 14 residues. J lost 6 bases, V lost 4 bases, and 7 bases had no gene match. CDR1 SGHRS and CDR2 YFSETQ come from the germline V gene. CDR3: CASSLGLEVNIQYF. Written as DNA, the CDR3 is TGCGCCAGCAGCCTTGGACTAGAGGTAAACATTCAGTACTTC. The full variable domain, rest sourced from reference TRBV5-1 and TRBJ2-4, is KAGVTQTPRYLIKTRGQQVTLSCSPISGHRSVSWYQQTPGQGLQFLFEYFSETQRNKGNFPGRFSGRQFSNSRSEMNVSTLELGDSALYLCASSLGLEVNIQYFGAGTRLSVL.

This rearrangement joins TRBV24-1 to TRBJ2-5, with 10 bases aligning to TRBD1. The length of the CDR3 is 16 residues. The germline gives CDR1 KGHDR, CDR2 SFDVKD. Unmatched junction bases numbered 9, after V lost 5 bases and J lost 4 bases. The CDR3 spells CATSVGTGVWGETQYF. The CDR3 DNA sequence: TGTGCCACCAGTGTGGGGACAGGGGTTTGGGGAGAGACCCAGTACTTC.

The gene calls are TRBV5-1 and TRBJ2-5; D possibly corresponds to TRBD1 (5 bases). Gene TRBJ2-4 matches the end of the DNA better, so the J call may be wrong. The CDR3 runs 14 residues. Germline V gene data show CDR1 as SGHRS and CDR2 as YFSETQ. The CDR3 nucleotides are TGCGCCAGCAGCACGGAAGGGGTTAGGTACATTCAGTACTTC. Translating it yields CASSTEGVRYIQYF.

CDR3 amino acids: CASSLRGAEDTQYF. The CDR3 DNA reads TGTGCCAGCAGCTTACGGGGGGCGGAAGATACGCAGTATTTT. The chain links TRBV7-2 to TRBJ2-3, with D maybe TRBD2 (7 bases). This CDR3 is 14 amino acids long. V was clipped by 2 bases and J by 5 bases, with 11 bases between them. CDR1 and CDR2 from the germline V gene are SGHTA and FQGNSA.

The chain couples TRBV11-2 to TRBJ2-5; 10 positions match TRBD2. Germline loops: CDR1 SGHAT, CDR2 FQNNGV. This CDR3 region has 15 residues. Trimming cost V 5 bases and J 2 bases; bases outside gene matches: 5. The CDR3 nucleotides are TGTGCCAGCAGCCGTAGCGGGAGGCTACAAGAGACCCAGTACTTC. Translated, it gives CASSRSGRLQETQYF.

The CDR3: CSADATLAGESEQFF. CDR3 sequence (DNA): TGCAGTGCTGACGCTACCTTAGCGGGAGAGAGTGAGCAGTTCTTC. The V gene is TRBV20-1, the J gene TRBJ2-1, with 9 bases matching TRBD2. Germline-derived CDR1 and CDR2 are DFQATT and SNEGSKA (reference sequence). The CDR3 length is 15 residues. With V trimmed by 5 bases and J by 9 bases, 14 bases remained unmatched.

This clonotype was recorded once. The DNA is omitted, as the CDR3 cannot be located on it reliably, and the CDR3 follows TCRdb's listing. The chain employs TRBV21-1 and TRBJ2-7; the table assigns TRBD2, which was not confirmed against the DNA. TRBV21-1 is listed as a pseudogene. The CDR3 spans 17 amino acids, including both terminal residues. CDR3 protein: CASSKYVAGGSYNEQFF.

V and J are TRBV6-5 and TRBJ2-1; TRBD2 agrees at 7 bases. V lost 0 bases and J lost 1; bases outside the gene matches: 3. Germline CDR1 and CDR2: MNHEY and SVGAGI. CDR3 length: 16 residues. CDR3 bases: TGTGCCAGCAGTTACTCGGAGGGAGGGTCCTACAATGAGCAGTTCTTC. The encoded protein is CASSYSEGGSYNEQFF.

This rearrangement joins TRBV27 to TRBJ2-1; 7 nucleotides agree with TRBD1. The CDR3 runs to 17 residues. V lost 3 bases to trimming and J lost 0 bases; unmatched junction nucleotides: 8. Germline loops: CDR1 MNHEY, CDR2 SMNVEV (reference sequence). This chain's CDR3 is CASSFMVRDSSYNEQFF. The CDR3 DNA sequence: TGTGCCAGCAGTTTTATGGTCCGGGACAGCTCCTACAATGAGCAGTTCTTC.

The chain combines TRBV2 with TRBJ2-7; no definite D call. Germline V gives CDR1 SNHLY, CDR2 FYNNEI. The CDR3 is made up of 13 amino acids. The germline V and J ends were trimmed by 7 bases and 3 bases, with 13 bases remaining between them. CDR3 amino acids: CASIGDIGYEQYF. In DNA, the CDR3 is TGTGCCAGCATAGGTGACATTGGCTACGAGCAGTACTTC.